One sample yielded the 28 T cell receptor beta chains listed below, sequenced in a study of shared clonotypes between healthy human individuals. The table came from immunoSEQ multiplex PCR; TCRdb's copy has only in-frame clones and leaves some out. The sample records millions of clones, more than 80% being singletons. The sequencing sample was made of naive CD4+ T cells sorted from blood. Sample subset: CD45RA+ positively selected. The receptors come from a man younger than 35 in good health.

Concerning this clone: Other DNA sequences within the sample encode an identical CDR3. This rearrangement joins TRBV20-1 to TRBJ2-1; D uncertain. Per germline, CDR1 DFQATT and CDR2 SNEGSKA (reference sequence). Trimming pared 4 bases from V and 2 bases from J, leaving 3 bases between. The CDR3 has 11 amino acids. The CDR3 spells CSATTYNEQFF. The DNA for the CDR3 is TGCAGTGCTACTACCTACAATGAGCAGTTCTTC.

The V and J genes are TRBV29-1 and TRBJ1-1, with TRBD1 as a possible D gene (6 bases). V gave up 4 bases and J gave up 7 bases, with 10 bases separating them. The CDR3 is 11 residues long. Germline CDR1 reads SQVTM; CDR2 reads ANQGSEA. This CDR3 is CSVVPGDEAFF. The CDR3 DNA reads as TGCAGCGTTGTTCCAGGGGATGAAGCTTTCTTT.

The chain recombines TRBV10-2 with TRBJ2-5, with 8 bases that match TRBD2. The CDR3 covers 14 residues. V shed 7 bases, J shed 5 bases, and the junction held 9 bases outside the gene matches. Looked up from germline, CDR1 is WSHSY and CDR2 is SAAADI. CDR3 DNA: TGCGCCAGCATGGGCGGGAGGAGAGGTGAGACCCAGTACTTC. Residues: CASMGGRRGETQYF.

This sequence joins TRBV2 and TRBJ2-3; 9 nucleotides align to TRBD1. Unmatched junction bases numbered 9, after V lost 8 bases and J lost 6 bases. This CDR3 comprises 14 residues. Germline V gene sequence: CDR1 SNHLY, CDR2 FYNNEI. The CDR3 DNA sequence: TGTGCCAGCCTTAGGACAGGGGTTTCGGATACGCAGTATTTT. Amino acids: CASLRTGVSDTQYF.

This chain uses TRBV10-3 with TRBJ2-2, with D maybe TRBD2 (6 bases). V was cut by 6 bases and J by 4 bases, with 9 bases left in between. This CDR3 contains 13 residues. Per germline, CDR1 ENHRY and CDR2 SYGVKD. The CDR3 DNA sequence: TGTGCCATCAGGGAGGGGCCCACCGGGGAGCTGTTTTTT. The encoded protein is CAIREGPTGELFF.

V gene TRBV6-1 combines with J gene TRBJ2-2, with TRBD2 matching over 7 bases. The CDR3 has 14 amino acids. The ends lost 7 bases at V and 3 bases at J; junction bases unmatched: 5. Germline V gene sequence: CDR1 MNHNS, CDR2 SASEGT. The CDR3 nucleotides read TGTGCCAGCACAAGCGGGGACTACACCGGGGAGCTGTTTTTT. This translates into CASTSGDYTGELFF.

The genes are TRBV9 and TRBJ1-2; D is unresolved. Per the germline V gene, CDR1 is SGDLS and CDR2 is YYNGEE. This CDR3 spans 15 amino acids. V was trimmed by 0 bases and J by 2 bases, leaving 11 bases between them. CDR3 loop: CASSVGEGPNYGYTF. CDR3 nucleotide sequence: TGTGCCAGCAGCGTAGGGGAGGGCCCCAACTATGGCTACACCTTC.

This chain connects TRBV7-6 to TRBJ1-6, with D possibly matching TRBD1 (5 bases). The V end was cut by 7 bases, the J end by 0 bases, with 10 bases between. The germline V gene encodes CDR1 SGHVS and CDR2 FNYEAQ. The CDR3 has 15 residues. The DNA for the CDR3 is TGTGCCAGCACCTCGGGACTCTCCTATAATTCACCCCTCCACTTT. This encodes CASTSGLSYNSPLHF.

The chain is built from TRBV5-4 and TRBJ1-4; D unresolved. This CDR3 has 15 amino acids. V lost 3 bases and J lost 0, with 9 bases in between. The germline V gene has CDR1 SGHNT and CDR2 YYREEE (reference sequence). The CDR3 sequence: CASSSDGTTNEKLFF. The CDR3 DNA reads TGTGCCAGCAGCTCCGACGGGACAACTAATGAAAAACTGTTTTTT.

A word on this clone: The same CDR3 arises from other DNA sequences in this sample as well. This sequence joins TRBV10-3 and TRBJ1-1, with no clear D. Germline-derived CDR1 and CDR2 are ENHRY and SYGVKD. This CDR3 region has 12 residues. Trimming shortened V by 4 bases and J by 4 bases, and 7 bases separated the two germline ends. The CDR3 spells CAISGGSTEAFF. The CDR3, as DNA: TGTGCCATCAGTGGTGGATCCACTGAAGCTTTCTTT.

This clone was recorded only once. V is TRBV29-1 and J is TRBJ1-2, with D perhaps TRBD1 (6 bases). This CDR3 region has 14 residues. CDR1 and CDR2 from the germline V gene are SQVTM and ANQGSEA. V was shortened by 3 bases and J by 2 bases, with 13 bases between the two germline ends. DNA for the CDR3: TGCAGCGTTGACCCTGGACAGAGAAACTATGGCTACACCTTC. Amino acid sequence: CSVDPGQRNYGYTF.

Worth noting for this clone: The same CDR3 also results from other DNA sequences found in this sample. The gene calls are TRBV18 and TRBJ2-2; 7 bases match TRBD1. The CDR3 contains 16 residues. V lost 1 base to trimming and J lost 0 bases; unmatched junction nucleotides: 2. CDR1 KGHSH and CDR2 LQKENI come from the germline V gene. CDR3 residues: CASSPRTGSNTGELFF. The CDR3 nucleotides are TGTGCCAGCTCACCACGGACAGGCTCGAACACCGGGGAGCTGTTTTTT.

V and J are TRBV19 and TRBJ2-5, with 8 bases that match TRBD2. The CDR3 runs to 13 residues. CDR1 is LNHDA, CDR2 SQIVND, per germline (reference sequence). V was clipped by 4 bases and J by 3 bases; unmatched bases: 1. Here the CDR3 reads CASSSSGKETQYF. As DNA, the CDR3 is TGTGCCAGTAGTAGTAGCGGGAAAGAGACCCAGTACTTC.

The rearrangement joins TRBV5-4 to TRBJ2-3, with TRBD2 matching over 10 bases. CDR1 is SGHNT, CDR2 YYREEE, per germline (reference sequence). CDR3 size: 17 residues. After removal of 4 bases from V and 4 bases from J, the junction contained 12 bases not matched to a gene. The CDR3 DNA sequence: TGTGCCAGCAGCCGTGAGACTAGAGCGGGGGGGTCAGATACGCAGTATTTT. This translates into CASSRETRAGGSDTQYF.

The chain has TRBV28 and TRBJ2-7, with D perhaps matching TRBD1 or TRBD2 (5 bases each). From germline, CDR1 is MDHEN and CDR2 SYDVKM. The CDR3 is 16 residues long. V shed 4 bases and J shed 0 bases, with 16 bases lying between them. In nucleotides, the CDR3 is TGTGCCAGCAGTTCCCAAAGACCAGGGAGCTCCTACGAGCAGTACTTC. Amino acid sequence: CASSSQRPGSSYEQYF.

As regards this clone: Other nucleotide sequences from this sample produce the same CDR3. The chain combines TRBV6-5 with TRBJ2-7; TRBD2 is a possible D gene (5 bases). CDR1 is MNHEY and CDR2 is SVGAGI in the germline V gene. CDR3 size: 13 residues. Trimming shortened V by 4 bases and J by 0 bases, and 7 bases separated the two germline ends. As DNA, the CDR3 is TGTGCCAGCAGTTCCCGGGGCTCCTACGAGCAGTACTTC. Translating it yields CASSSRGSYEQYF.

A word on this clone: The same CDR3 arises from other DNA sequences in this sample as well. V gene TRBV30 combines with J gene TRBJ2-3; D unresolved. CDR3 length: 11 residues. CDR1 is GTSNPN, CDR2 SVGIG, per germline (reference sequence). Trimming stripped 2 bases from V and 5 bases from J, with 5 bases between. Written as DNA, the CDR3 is TGTGCCTGGAGTCCCCGAGATACGCAGTATTTT. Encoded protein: CAWSPRDTQYF.

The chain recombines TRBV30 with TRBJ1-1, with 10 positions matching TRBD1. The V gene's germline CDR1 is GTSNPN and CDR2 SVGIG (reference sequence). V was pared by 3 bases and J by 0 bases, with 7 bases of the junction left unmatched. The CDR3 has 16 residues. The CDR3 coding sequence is TGTGCCTGGAGGACCGGGACAGGGGTATTGAACACTGAAGCTTTCTTT. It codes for CAWRTGTGVLNTEAFF.

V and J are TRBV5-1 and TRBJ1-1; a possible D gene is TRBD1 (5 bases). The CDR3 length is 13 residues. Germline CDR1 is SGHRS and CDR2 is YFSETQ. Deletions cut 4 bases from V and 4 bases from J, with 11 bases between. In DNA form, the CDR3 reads TGCGCCAGCAGCCCCGACAGTTTCACTGAAGCTTTCTTT. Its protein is CASSPDSFTEAFF.

DNA of the CDR3: TGTGCCAGCAGCTTGGGCGGCACCCCCTACAATGAGCAGTTCTTC. Translated: CASSLGGTPYNEQFF. This chain joins TRBV5-6 and TRBJ2-1; D uncertain. CDR1 is SGHDT, CDR2 YYEEEE, per germline. V was trimmed by 0 bases and J by 2 bases, leaving 9 bases between them. The CDR3 totals 15 residues. The complete variable domain, with remaining parts taken from reference TRBV5-6 and TRBJ2-1, reads DAGVTQSPTHLIKTRGQQVTLRCSPKSGHDTVSWYQQALGQGPQFIFQYYEEEERQRGNFPDRFSGHQFPNYSSELNVNALLLGDSALYLCASSLGGTPYNEQFFGPGTRLTVL.

The CDR3 DNA is TGCGCCAGCAGCTTGGAGAGGACAGGGGTGACCCAGTACTTC. It specifies CASSLERTGVTQYF. The chain uses TRBV5-1 and TRBJ2-5; 9 bases match TRBD1. Germline V gene data show CDR1 as SGHRS and CDR2 as YFSETQ. This CDR3 has 14 residues. The V gene end was trimmed by 0 bases and the J gene end by 7 bases; junction bases not matched to a gene: 4.

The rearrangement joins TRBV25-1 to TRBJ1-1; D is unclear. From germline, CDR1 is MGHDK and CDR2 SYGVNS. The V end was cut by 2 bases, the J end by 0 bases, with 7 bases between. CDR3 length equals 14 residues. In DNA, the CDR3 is TGTGCCAGCAGTGAAAGGGCCTTGAACACTGAAGCTTTCTTT. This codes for CASSERALNTEAFF.

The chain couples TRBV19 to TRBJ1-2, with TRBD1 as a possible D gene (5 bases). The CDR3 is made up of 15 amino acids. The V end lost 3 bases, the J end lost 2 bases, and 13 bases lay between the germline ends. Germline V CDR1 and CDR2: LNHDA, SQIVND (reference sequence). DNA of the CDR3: TGTGCCAGTAGTATCACGGGGGTCCCAAACTATGGCTACACCTTC. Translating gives CASSITGVPNYGYTF.

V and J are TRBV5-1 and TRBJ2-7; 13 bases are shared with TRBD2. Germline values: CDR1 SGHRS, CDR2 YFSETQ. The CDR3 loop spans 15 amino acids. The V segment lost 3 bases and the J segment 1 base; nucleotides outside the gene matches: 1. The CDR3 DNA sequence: TGCGCCAGCAGCTCGGGACTAGCGGGGTCCTACGAGCAGTACTTC. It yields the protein CASSSGLAGSYEQYF. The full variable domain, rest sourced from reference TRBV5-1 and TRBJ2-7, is KAGVTQTPRYLIKTRGQQVTLSCSPISGHRSVSWYQQTPGQGLQFLFEYFSETQRNKGNFPGRFSGRQFSNSRSEMNVSTLELGDSALYLCASSSGLAGSYEQYFGPGTRLTVT.

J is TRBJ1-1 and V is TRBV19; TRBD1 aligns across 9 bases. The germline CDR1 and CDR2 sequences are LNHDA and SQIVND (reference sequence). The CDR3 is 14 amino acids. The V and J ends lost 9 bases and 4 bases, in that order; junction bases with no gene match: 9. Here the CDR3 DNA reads TGTGCCAGCAAAGAACAGGGGGCGACCACTGAAGCTTTCTTT. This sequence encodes CASKEQGATTEAFF. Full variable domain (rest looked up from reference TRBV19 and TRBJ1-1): DGGITQSPKYLFRKEGQNVTLSCEQNLNHDAMYWYRQDPGQGLRLIYYSQIVNDFQKGDIAEGYSVSREKKESFPLTVTSAQKNPTAFYLCASKEQGATTEAFFGQGTRLTVV.

For the CDR3, the DNA is TGTGCCAGCTCATCTCGGGAGTCACCTGAGCAGTTCTTC. Translation: CASSSRESPEQFF. The rearrangement joins TRBV18 to TRBJ2-1; D is possibly TRBD2 (6 bases). The V gene lost 5 bases and the J gene lost 9 bases, with 14 bases spanning the gap. The CDR3 totals 13 residues. Germline V gene sequence: CDR1 KGHSH, CDR2 LQKENI.

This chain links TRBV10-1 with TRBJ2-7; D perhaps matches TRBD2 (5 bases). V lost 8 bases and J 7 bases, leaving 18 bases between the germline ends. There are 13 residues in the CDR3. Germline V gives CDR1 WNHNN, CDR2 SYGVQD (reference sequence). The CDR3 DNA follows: TGCGCCAGCGGAAGGGAGCCGGTGGGAGAGCAGTACTTC. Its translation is CASGREPVGEQYF.

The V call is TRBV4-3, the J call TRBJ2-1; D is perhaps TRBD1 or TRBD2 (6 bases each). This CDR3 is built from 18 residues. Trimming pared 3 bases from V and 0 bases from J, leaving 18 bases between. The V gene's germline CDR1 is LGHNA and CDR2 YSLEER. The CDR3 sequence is CASSHMWGASSSYNEQFF. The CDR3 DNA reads TGCGCCAGCAGCCATATGTGGGGGGCGAGTAGCTCCTACAATGAGCAGTTCTTC.